This T cell receptor beta chain was obtained from a study of T cell responses to AZD1222 COVID-19 vaccine. The method was immunoSEQ multiplex PCR; TCRdb's version includes in-frame clones alone and lacks a portion of them. The table shows approximately 150,000 clones, with roughly 84% occurring only once. Overall study findings and caveats: The sample set comprised mostly white British donors with more females, and clonal diversity was possibly underestimated. Reportedly, nearly half of unique spike TCRs recognized epitopes outside B.1.351/B.1.1.7 mutations.

V lost 3 bases and J lost 1; bases outside the gene matches: 6. This CDR3 is 15 amino acids long. From germline, CDR1 is SGHRS and CDR2 YFSETQ. Points on this clone: Its specificity is not known.

The chain is built from TRBV5-1 and TRBJ1-2; 7 bases are shared with TRBD1. This sample comprised peripheral blood, obtained 28 days after the second AZD1222 dose. The source of this sequence is an adult who received the AZD1222 COVID-19 vaccine. The CDR3 spells CASSSQGPDNYGYTF. The CDR3 region has the DNA TGCGCCAGCAGCTCACAGGGGCCCGATAACTATGGCTACACCTTC.